This TCR beta chain was recovered during a study of memory CD4+ T cells and cytomegalovirus serostatus. Study background: Healthy Belgian adult donors included under ten CMV-positive and 20 to 30 CMV-negative people.

The sort gate was single viable CD3+CD4+CD8-CD45RO+ cells for memory CD4+ T cells. Positive selection with CD4 microbeads enriched total CD4+ T cells. This clone has a handful of counts. Data came from immunoSEQ multiplex PCR; TCRdb stores just in-frame clones and leaves some out. The data hold around 62,000 clones, with 76% observed a single time. From germline, CDR1 is SGHAT and CDR2 FQNNGV. CDR3 length: 14 residues. V gave up 3 bases and J gave up 6 bases, with 11 bases separating them. The sequencing sample was made of memory CD4+ T cells from blood. This chain links TRBV11-2 with TRBJ2-2, with a weak D call TRBD1 (7 bases). The receptor's source is an adult in good health and CMV-seropositive. CDR3 residues: CASSFRGVAGELFF. The CDR3 DNA reads TGTGCCAGCAGCTTCAGGGGGGTCGCCGGGGAGCTGTTTTTT. Full variable domain (remainder filled in from reference TRBV11-2 and TRBJ2-2): EAGVAQSPRYKIIEKRQSVAFWCNPISGHATLYWYQQILGQGPKLLIQFQNNGVVDDSQLPKDRFSAERLKGVDSTLKIQPAKLEDSAVYLCASSFRGVAGELFFGEGSRLTVL.